This entry features one T cell receptor beta chain sequence. The data were taken from a study of T cell responses to AZD1222 COVID-19 vaccine. About the research overall: Timing groups of about 4 and about 12 weeks for second doses were pooled.

Repertoires were generated with immunoSEQ multiplex PCR, while TCRdb's copy carries only in-frame clones and drops some. Of over 85,000 clones listed, about nine tenths were seen once; the top ten hold 1.6%. Germline-derived CDR1 and CDR2 are LGHDT and YNNKEL (reference sequence). Trimming took 7 bases from V and 8 from J; bases not matched to a gene: 4. This CDR3 has 13 residues. The sample in question was peripheral blood, obtained on day 0 of AZD1222 vaccination. This chain joins TRBV3-1 (or the pseudogene TRBV3-2) and TRBJ1-6; 8 positions agree with TRBD1. The receptor was isolated from an adult in good health. As DNA, the CDR3 is TGTGCCAGCACCGACAGGGGTTATTCACCCCTCCACTTT. Protein: CASTDRGYSPLHF.